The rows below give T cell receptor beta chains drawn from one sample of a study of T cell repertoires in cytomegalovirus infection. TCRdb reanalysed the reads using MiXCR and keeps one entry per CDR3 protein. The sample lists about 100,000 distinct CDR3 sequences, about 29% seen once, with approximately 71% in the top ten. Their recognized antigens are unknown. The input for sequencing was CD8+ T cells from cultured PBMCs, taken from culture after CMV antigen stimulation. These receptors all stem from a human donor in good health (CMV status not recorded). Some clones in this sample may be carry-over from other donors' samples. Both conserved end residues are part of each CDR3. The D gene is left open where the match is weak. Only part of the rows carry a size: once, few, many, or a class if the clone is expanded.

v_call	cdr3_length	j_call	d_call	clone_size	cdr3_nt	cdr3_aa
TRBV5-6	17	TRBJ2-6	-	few	TGTGCCAGCAGCTCCCGCCCGGGGAAGAGTTGGGCCAACGTCCTGACTTTC	CASSSRPGKSWANVLTF
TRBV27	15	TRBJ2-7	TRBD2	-	TGTGCCAGCAGTTCTCTAGCGGGGACTTCCTACGAGCAGTACTTC	CASSSLAGTSYEQYF
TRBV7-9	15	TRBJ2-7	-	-	TGTGCCAGCAGAGGTTTGGGGACGGATACCTACGAGCAGTACTTC	CASRGLGTDTYEQYF
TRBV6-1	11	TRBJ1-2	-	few	TGTGCCAGCAGTGATAACTATGGCTACACCTTC	CASSDNYGYTF
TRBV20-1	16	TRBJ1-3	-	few	TGCAGTGCTAGGCACCATTTGTTAGGGGTCGGAAACACCATATATTTT	CSARHHLLGVGNTIYF
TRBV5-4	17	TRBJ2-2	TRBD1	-	TGTGCCAGCAGCGACAGTACAGGGGATTATAACACCGGGGAGCTGTTTTTT	CASSDSTGDYNTGELFF
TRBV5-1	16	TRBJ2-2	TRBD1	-	TGCGCCAGCACCTCCGGGACAGGGGTTTTCAACGGGGAGCTGTTTTTT	CASTSGTGVFNGELFF
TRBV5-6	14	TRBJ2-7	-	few	TGTGCCAGCAGCGCTAATACAGGGAGCCACGAGCAGTACTTC	CASSANTGSHEQYF
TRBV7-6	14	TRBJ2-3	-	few	TGTGCCAGCAGCAGAGGGGGGGCCGTTGATACGCAGTATTTT	CASSRGGAVDTQYF
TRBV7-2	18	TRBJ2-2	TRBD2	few	TGTGCCAGCAGCTCCTCATGGTCCGGACTAGGGTACACCGGGGAGCTGTTTTTT	CASSSSWSGLGYTGELFF
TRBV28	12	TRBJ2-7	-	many	TGTGCCATTCGGAGGGCCCCCTACGAGCAGTACTTC	CAIRRAPYEQYF
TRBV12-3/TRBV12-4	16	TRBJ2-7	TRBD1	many	TGTGCCAGCAGTTTCCCCCCGGGACAGGGGACTTACGAGCAGTACTTC	CASSFPPGQGTYEQYF
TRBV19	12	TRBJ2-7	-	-	TGTGCCACATCGACTGAATCCTACGAGCAGTACTTC	CATSTESYEQYF
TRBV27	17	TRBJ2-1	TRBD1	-	TGTGCCAGCAGTTTATTCCTCGGACAGGGTAGGGACAATGAGCAGTTCTTC	CASSLFLGQGRDNEQFF
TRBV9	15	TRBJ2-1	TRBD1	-	TGTGCCAGCAGCGGGGTGGACAGGGGTGGCAATGAGCAGTTCTTC	CASSGVDRGGNEQFF
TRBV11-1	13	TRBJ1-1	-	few	TGTGCCAGCAGCCCAGACTGGACTACAGAGGCTTTCTTT	CASSPDWTTEAFF
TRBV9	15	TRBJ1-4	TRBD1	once	TGTGCCAGCAGCGCCCGACAGGGGGTTAATGAAAAACTGTTTTTT	CASSARQGVNEKLFF
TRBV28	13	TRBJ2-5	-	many	TGTGCCAGCAGTTTGGTCGGGGGAGAGACCCAGTACTTC	CASSLVGGETQYF
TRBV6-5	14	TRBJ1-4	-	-	TGTGCCAGCAGTTCCGGACAGAGTGATGAAAAACTGTTTTTT	CASSSGQSDEKLFF
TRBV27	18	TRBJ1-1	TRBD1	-	TGTGCCAGCAGCTCGTCTCGGACAGGGGGTCCCTCGGGAACTGAAGCTTTCTTT	CASSSSRTGGPSGTEAFF
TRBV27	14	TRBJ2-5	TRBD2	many	TGTGCCTCCAAACTCGCGGGGGGCCGAGAGACCCAGTACTTC	CASKLAGGRETQYF
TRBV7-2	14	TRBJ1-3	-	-	TGTGCCAGCACCCACAGGGACTCTGGAAACACCATATGTTTT	CASTHRDSGNTICF
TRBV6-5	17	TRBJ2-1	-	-	TGTGCCAGCAGTTACGAGTCGCGGGTCAGCTCCTACAATGAGCAGTTCTTC	CASSYESRVSSYNEQFF
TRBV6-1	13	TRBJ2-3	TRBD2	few	TGTGCCAGCACGGCGGGGGTCCCAGATACGCAGTATTTT	CASTAGVPDTQYF
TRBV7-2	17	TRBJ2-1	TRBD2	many	TGTGCCAGCAGCTTAGACTTTAGCGGGGGCCTTTACAATGAGCAGTTCTTC	CASSLDFSGGLYNEQFF
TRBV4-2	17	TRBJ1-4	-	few	TGTGCCAGCAGCCAATTGGAGATGTTATTCCAGAATGAAAAACTGTTTTTT	CASSQLEMLFQNEKLFF
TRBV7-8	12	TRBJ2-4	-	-	TGTGCCAGCAGCCCGTCCGGGAACATTCAGTACTTC	CASSPSGNIQYF
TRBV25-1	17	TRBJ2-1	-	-	TGTGCCAGCACTTCCGCCCTTTACGGGGCCATCTACAATGAGCAGTTCTTC	CASTSALYGAIYNEQFF
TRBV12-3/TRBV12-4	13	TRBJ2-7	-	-	TGTGCCAGCACTTGGGACAACTCCTACGAGCAGTACTTC	CASTWDNSYEQYF
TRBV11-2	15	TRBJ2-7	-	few	TGTGCCAGCAGCTTAGCCGGGACTTCAACAGGGGAGCAGTACTTC	CASSLAGTSTGEQYF
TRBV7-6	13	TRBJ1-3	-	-	TGTGCCAGCAGCCCGGGCCTCGGAAACACCACATATTTT	CASSPGLGNTTYF
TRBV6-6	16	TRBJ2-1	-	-	TGTGCCAGCGGCGAACAAGGCGAAGGCTCCTACAATGAGCAGTTCTTC	CASGEQGEGSYNEQFF
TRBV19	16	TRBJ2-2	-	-	TGTGCCAGTAGTATAGGATGGCAGGGGGGGACCGGGGAGCTGTTTTTT	CASSIGWQGGTGELFF
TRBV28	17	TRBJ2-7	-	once	TGTGCCAGCAGTTACTTCAGGTCCTCGATTGGGCCCTACGAGCAGTACTTC	CASSYFRSSIGPYEQYF
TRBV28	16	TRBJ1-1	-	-	TGTGCCAGCAGTTTATTATTTACGGCCATGAACACTGAAGCTTTCTTT	CASSLLFTAMNTEAFF
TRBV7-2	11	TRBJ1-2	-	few	TGTGCCAGCAGCTTAGGGTGGGGCTACACCTTC	CASSLGWGYTF
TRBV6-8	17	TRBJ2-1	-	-	TGTGCCAGCAGTTACTCTGGGCTAGCGAGGTCCTACAATGAGCAGTTCTTC	CASSYSGLARSYNEQFF
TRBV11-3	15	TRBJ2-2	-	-	TGTGCCAGCAGCTCTTACGGGGGTAACACCGGGGAGCTGTTTTTT	CASSSYGGNTGELFF
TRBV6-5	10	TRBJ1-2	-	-	TGTGCCAGGTTCTCCCGGGGCTACACCTTC	CARFSRGYTF
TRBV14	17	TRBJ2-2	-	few	TGTGCCAGCAGCCAAGTCGGTGGAGAAGCGAACACCGGGGAGCTGTTTTTT	CASSQVGGEANTGELFF
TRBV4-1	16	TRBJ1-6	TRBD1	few	TGCGCCAGCACTACCTCCGGGACAGGCGGCAATTCACCCCTCCACTTT	CASTTSGTGGNSPLHF
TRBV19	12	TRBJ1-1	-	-	TGTGCCACTCAACAGGGTTCAACTGAAGCTTTCTTT	CATQQGSTEAFF